This T cell receptor beta chain was profiled in a study of blood T cell repertoires in COVID-19. Sequencing used immunoSEQ multiplex PCR; TCRdb keeps in-frame clones, though not all of them. The sample includes roughly 65,000 clones, approximately 86% of them seen just once. In germline, CDR1 is ENHRY, CDR2 SYGVKD. CDR3 size: 18 residues. The V end was cut by 4 bases, the J end by 0 bases, with 16 bases between. This sequence originates from a woman aged 60-75 years with acute or convalescent COVID-19. The chain carries TRBV10-3 and TRBJ2-6; D possibly corresponds to TRBD2 (5 bases). Sequenced: peripheral blood. CDR3 DNA sequence: TGTGCCATCAGTGCCTCGGGGTCTTCGAGCTCTGGGGCCAACGTCCTGACTTTC. This encodes CAISASGSSSSGANVLTF.